Listed here are 11 T cell receptor beta chains from one sample, sequenced in a study of blood T cells in healthy people across ages. A second about 7 to 11 cycle PCR used barcoded and J-beta primers. TCRdb fed the 5' RACE reads into MiXCR, producing one record per CDR3 protein. The repertoire holds about a million distinct CDR3 sequences, with about 48% as singletons. The sequencing input was blood. The receptors were gathered from a man younger than 45 in good health.

This clonotype was seen at least ten times. The V call is TRBV12-5, the J call TRBJ1-5; a weak D match, TRBD1 (5 bases). Between the trimmed V and J ends, which lost 6 bases and 2 bases, there was a span of 8 bases. The V gene's germline CDR1 is LGHNT and CDR2 FRNRAP. This CDR3 has 13 amino acids. This chain's CDR3 is CASGPGGNQPQHF. The CDR3 DNA is TGTGCTAGTGGCCCGGGGGGCAATCAGCCCCAGCATTTT.

The chain uses TRBV10-3 and TRBJ2-7, with D possibly called TRBD1 or TRBD2 (5 bases each). The CDR3 extends over 15 amino acids. V lost 4 bases and J lost 4, with 17 bases in between. Germline CDR1 ENHRY, CDR2 SYGVKD. The CDR3 bases are TGTGCCATCAGTGGAGGGGATTGGGGTCGGTACGAGCAGTACTTC. Translation: CAISGGDWGRYEQYF.

CDR3 DNA sequence: TGTGCCAGCAGCCTGGCCCGGGCAGGGGGTGAGCAGTTCTTC. Translation gives CASSLARAGGEQFF. This sequence joins TRBV6-2 or TRBV6-3 and TRBJ2-1, with 7 bases lining up with TRBD1. From germline, CDR1 is MNHEY and CDR2 SVGEGT. J lost 9 bases, V lost 6 bases, and 11 bases had no gene match. The CDR3 is 14 residues long.

This chain connects TRBV20-1 to TRBJ2-7, with TRBD2 matching over 13 bases. V was clipped by 0 bases and J by 0 bases; unmatched bases: 5. CDR3 size: 17 residues. Germline V lookup: CDR1 DFQATT, CDR2 SNEGSKA (reference sequence). The CDR3, as DNA: TGCAGTGCTAGAGACCCGACTAGCGGGGGGATCTCCTACGAGCAGTACTTC. It codes for CSARDPTSGGISYEQYF.

The chain combines TRBV5-1 with TRBJ2-7, with D hard to call. V was clipped by 3 bases and J by 5 bases, with 15 bases between them. CDR1 SGHRS and CDR2 YFSETQ come from the germline V gene. This CDR3 has 14 residues. The CDR3 region is CASSSLLLGDEQYF. CDR3 DNA: TGCGCCAGCAGCTCTCTTCTTTTAGGCGACGAGCAGTACTTC.

J is TRBJ2-6 and V is TRBV6-5; TRBD1 is a possible D gene (6 bases). Per the germline V gene, CDR1 is MNHEY and CDR2 is SVGAGI. Trimming pared 0 bases from V and 0 bases from J, leaving 12 bases between. CDR3 size: 18 residues. Here the CDR3 reads CASSYSFGTPSGANVLTF. The CDR3 DNA reads TGTGCCAGCAGTTACTCCTTCGGGACACCCTCTGGGGCCAACGTCCTGACTTTC.

This clonotype was counted a few times. The chain links TRBV12-3 or TRBV12-4 to TRBJ2-6, with TRBD1 identical over 10 bases. The CDR3 has 16 residues. V was pared by 6 bases and J by 2 bases, with 4 bases of the junction left unmatched. The DNA for the CDR3 is TGTGCCAGCAGACGACAGGGGGCAACTGGGGCCAACGTCCTGACTTTC. Translation: CASRRQGATGANVLTF.

V is TRBV7-2 and J is TRBJ2-1; the D gene is possibly TRBD2 (6 bases). Trimming pared 2 bases from V and 10 bases from J, leaving 18 bases between. CDR3 length: 15 amino acids. Germline V gene data show CDR1 as SGHTA and CDR2 as FQGNSA. In nucleotides, the CDR3 is TGTGCCAGCAGCTTATCCTTGGGAGGTGGCCGGGAGCAGTTCTTC. This codes for CASSLSLGGGREQFF.

The table lists this clonotype with a few counts. The V gene is TRBV27, the J gene TRBJ2-7, with 10 bases identical to TRBD1. V shed 6 bases, J shed 4 bases, and the junction held 9 bases outside the gene matches. In germline, CDR1 is MNHEY, CDR2 SMNVEV (reference sequence). The length of the CDR3 is 15 residues. This chain's CDR3 is CASRSFGTGVYEQYF. The CDR3 DNA follows: TGTGCCAGCAGAAGCTTCGGGACAGGGGTATACGAGCAGTACTTC.

The chain joins TRBV6-4 to TRBJ2-3; no reliable D call. The CDR3 is made up of 14 amino acids. Germline loops: CDR1 MRHNA, CDR2 SNTAGT. Between the trimmed V and J ends, which lost 1 base and 1 base, there was a span of 6 bases. CDR3 protein: CASSDYPGTDTQYF. The CDR3 region has the DNA TGTGCCAGCAGTGACTATCCAGGCACAGATACGCAGTATTTT.

The chain has TRBV3-1 and TRBJ2-1; the D gene is possibly TRBD2 (5 bases). Germline CDR1 and CDR2: LGHDT and YNNKEL (reference sequence). The CDR3 spans 19 residues. The V end lost 0 bases, the J end lost 13 bases, and 31 bases lay between the germline ends. As DNA, the CDR3 is TGTGCCAGCAGCCAAGATTTAAGGATTCTTACTAACGGGAAAGAGACCCAGTTCTTC. Protein sequence: CASSQDLRILTNGKETQFF.